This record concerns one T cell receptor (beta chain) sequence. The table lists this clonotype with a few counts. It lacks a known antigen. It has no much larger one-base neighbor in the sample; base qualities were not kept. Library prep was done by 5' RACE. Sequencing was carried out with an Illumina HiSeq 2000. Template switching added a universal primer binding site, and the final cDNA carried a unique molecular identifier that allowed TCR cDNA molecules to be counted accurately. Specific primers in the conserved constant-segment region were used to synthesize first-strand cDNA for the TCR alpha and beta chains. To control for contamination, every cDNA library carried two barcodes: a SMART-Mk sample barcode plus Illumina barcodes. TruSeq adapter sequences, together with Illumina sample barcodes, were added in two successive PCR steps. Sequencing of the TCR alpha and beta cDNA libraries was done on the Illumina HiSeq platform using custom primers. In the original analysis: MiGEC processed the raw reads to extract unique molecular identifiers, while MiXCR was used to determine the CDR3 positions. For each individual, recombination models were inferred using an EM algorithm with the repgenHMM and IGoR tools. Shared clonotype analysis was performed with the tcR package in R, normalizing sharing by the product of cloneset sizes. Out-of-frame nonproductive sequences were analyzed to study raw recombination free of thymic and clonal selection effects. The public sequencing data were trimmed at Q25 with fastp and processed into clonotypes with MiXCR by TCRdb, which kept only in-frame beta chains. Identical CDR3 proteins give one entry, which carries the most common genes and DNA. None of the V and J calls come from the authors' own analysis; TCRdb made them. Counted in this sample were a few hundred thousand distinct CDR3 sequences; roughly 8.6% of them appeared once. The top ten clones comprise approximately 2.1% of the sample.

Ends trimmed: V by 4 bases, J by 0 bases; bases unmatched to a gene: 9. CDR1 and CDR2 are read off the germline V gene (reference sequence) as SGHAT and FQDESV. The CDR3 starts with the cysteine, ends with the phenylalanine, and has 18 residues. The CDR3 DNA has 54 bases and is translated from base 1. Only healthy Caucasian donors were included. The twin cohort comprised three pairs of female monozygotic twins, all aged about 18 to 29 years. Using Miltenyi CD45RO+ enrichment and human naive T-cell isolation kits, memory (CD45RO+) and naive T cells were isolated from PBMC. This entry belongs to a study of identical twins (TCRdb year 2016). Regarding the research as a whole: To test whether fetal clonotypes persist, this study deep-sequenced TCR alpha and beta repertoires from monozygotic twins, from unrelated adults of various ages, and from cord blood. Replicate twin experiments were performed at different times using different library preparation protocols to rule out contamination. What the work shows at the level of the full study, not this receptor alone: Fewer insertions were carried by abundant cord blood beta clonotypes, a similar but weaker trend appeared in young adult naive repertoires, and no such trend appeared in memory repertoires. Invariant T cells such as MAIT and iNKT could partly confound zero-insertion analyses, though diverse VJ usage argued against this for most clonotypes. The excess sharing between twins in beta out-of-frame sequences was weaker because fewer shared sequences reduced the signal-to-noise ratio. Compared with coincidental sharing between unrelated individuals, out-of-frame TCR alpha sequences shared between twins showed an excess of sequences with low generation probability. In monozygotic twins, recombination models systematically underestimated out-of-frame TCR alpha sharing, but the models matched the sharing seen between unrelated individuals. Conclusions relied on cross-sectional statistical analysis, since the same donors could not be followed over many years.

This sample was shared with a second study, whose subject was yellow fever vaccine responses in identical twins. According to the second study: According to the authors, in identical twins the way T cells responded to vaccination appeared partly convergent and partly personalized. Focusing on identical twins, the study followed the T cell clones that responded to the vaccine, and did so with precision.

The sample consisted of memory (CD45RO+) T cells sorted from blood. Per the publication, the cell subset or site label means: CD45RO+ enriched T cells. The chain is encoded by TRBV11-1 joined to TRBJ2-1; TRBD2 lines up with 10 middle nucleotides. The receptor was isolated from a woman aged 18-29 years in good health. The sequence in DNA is TGTGCCAGCAGCTCCCGGACTAGCGGCAGAAGCTCCTACAATGAGCAGTTCTTC. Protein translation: CASSSRTSGRSSYNEQFF.